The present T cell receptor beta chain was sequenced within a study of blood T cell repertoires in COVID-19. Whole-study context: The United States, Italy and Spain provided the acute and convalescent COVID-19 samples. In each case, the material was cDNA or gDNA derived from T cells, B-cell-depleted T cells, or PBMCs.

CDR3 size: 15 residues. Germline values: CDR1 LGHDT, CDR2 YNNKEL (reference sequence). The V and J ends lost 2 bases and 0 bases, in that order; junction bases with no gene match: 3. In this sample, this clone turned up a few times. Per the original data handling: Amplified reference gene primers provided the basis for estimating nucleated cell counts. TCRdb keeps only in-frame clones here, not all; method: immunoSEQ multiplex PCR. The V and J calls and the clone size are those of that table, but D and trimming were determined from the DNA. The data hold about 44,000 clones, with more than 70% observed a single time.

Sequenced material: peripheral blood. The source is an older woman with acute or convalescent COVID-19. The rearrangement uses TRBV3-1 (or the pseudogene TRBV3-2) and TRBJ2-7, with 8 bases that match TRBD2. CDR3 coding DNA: TGTGCCAGCAGCCAACGGGGGGGCAGCTCCTACGAGCAGTACTTC. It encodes CASSQRGGSSYEQYF.